This T cell receptor beta chain was sequenced in a study of cytomegalovirus exposure and HLA in healthy donors (dated by TCRdb to the late 2010s). At the level of the whole study: According to a later analysis, the roughly 120 validation repertoires were produced on the same platform as the 666 repertoires of the first cohort. To predict cytomegalovirus infection status, the study combined high-throughput TCR immunosequencing, statistical association of individual TCRs with disease status, and machine learning. The aim of the study was to test whether cataloging public T cell receptors could identify signatures of past pathogen exposure. In addition to the first cohort of hundreds of subjects, a separate validation cohort of approximately 130 different subjects was used. Here is what the overall study found, with its caveats: A few of the identified cytomegalovirus-associated TCR beta chains were confirmed in vitro to be specific for cytomegalovirus antigens. The classifier was reported to diagnose cytomegalovirus status with high specificity and sensitivity in both the original and validation cohorts. In the study, 150 to 200 TCR beta chains were listed as associated with cytomegalovirus. The authors suggested that the approach could potentially be extended to other disease states and immunological phenotypes. A later analysis found that TCRs clustered in the first cohort also tended to co-occur in the 110 or so validation repertoires, with 94% of cluster scores above 0. A later analysis lacked HLA typing for the validation cohort, so it scored co-occurrence in that cohort across all 120 or so repertoires. Most TCR sequences were observed very rarely across donors, whereas some public TCRs were present in many individuals.

The library came from the immunoSEQ multiplex PCR assay. The original pipeline was this. A statistical classification framework was built for diagnosing cytomegalovirus status from the catalog of TCR beta chain sequences. Imported from immuneACCESS, the table was reduced by TCRdb to in-frame sequences with V and J called. These copies leave out some clones; in studies compared against another copy, an unresolved V gene accounts for under half, and the cause of the remainder is not known. The DNA was the basis for D and trimming; V, J and clone size are from that table. The sample table shows about 73,000 clones, and approximately 95% are seen once. The leading ten clones occupy around 3% of the sample. The donors belonged to the validation cohort of around 110 subjects, which was separate from the approximately 610-subject first cohort. The CDR3 starts with the cysteine, ends with the phenylalanine, and has 14 residues. The retained sequence is limited to the CDR3, 42 bases, with the frame set at the first base. V lost 4 bases and J lost 0 bases; the stretch between them is 9 bases long. The germline V gene supplies CDR1 SGHRS and CDR2 YFSETQ.

Comment on this clone: The antigen it recognizes is unknown. No base quality values were provided; no much bigger clone lies one nucleotide off.

Sequences were obtained from PBMCs. This receptor was identified in a man in his late teens or twenties in good health and CMV-seronegative. In this chain, TRBV5-1 is recombined with TRBJ2-3, and TRBD2 may be the D gene, going by 5 matching bases. The CDR3 region: CASSPGGSTDTQYF. The bases are TGCGCCAGCAGCCCCGGCGGGAGCACAGATACGCAGTATTTT.